This TCR beta chain was obtained from a study of T cells in Graves' hyperthyroidism and ophthalmopathy. Many counts were recorded for this clonotype. Its matching antigen is unknown. Findings and limits, study-wide: Ophthalmopathy and stable hyperthyroidism were told apart by a 13 V-J model. Blood also showed most of the thyroid clonotypes that were expanded above 0.001.

The CDR3 extends over 17 amino acids. Trimming removed 3 bases from V and 7 bases from J; junction bases left unmatched: 10. In germline, CDR1 is LNHDA, CDR2 SQIVND (reference sequence). Using RNA transcripts as the source, TCR beta CDR3 regions were amplified. First-round RT-PCR targeting the TCR CDR3 was performed with the HTBI primer set. One entry per CDR3 protein results from TCRdb running MiXCR on the multiplex PCR reads. The profile shows about 49,000 distinct CDR3 sequences, 45% to 65% of them singletons. The chain links TRBV19 to TRBJ1-6, with TRBD1 matching 9 bases. Sequenced: peripheral blood or thyroid tissue (not recorded which). The receptor was isolated from a man in his late teens or twenties with Graves' hyperthyroidism. CDR3: CASSIGLPGQGNSPLHF. CDR3 coding DNA: TGTGCCAGTAGTATTGGCCTACCGGGACAGGGAAATTCACCCCTCCACTTT.